What follows are 24 T cell receptor beta chains derived from one specimen sequenced in a study of cytomegalovirus exposure and HLA in healthy donors. The PCR had 60 Vbeta and 13 Jbeta primers. Repertoires were generated with immunoSEQ multiplex PCR, while TCRdb's copy carries only in-frame clones and drops some. The table has some 140,000 clones, around 68% seen once. The sample consisted of PBMCs. The receptors were gathered from a man aged 25 to 45 in good health and CMV-seronegative.

CDR3: CSVEDTGTGGYEQYF. In nucleotides, the CDR3 is TGCAGCGTTGAAGACACCGGGACAGGGGGATACGAGCAGTACTTC. The chain has TRBV29-1 and TRBJ2-7; 11 positions match TRBD1. Trimming removed 0 bases from V and 4 bases from J; junction bases left unmatched: 5. This CDR3 comprises 15 residues. The germline V gene has CDR1 SQVTM and CDR2 ANQGSEA.

The chain has TRBV5-1 and TRBJ2-5; 7 positions match TRBD1. The germline V gene encodes CDR1 SGHRS and CDR2 YFSETQ. Trimming removed 0 bases from V and 2 bases from J; junction bases left unmatched: 7. The CDR3 length is 16 residues. The CDR3 region has the DNA TGCGCCAGCAGCTTGGAGACAGGGAGCCTTCAAGAGACCCAGTACTTC. Protein sequence: CASSLETGSLQETQYF.

This chain links TRBV23-1 with TRBJ2-4; D is uncertain. TRBV23-1 is an open reading frame, and its role is uncertain. V was shortened by 2 bases and J by 0 bases, with 11 bases between the two germline ends. The CDR3 has 16 residues. CDR3 sequence reads: CASSQERSTAKNIQYF. The CDR3 DNA follows: TGCGCCAGCAGTCAAGAAAGATCTACAGCCAAAAACATTCAGTACTTC.

This chain uses TRBV7-3 with TRBJ2-3; D possibly corresponds to TRBD1 (5 bases). There are 15 residues in the CDR3. Germline V CDR1 and CDR2: SGHTA, FQGTGA. Trimming left V 1 base short and J 2 bases short, with 10 bases between. The CDR3 region has the DNA TGTGCCAGCAGCTTAAAGGGGATTTTCACAGATACGCAGTATTTT. Translating it yields CASSLKGIFTDTQYF.

The chain couples TRBV18 to TRBJ1-2; TRBD1 matches 8 bases. CDR3 length: 13 residues. The V and J ends lost 3 bases and 8 bases, in that order; junction bases with no gene match: 5. CDR1 and CDR2 from the germline V gene are KGHSH and LQKENI. CDR3 DNA sequence: TGTGCCAGCTCACCGCAGGGGGCGAAAGGCTACACCTTC. Amino acid sequence: CASSPQGAKGYTF.

The CDR3 DNA follows: TGTGCCAGCAGCTCGGGACTAGCGGAAGAGACCCAGTACTTC. Translating it yields CASSSGLAEETQYF. The chain links TRBV5-4 to TRBJ2-5, with 11 bases lining up with TRBD2. The CDR3 is 14 residues long. The germline V gene has CDR1 SGHNT and CDR2 YYREEE (reference sequence). The ends lost 3 bases at V and 3 bases at J; junction bases unmatched: 1.

With regard to this clone: Other DNA sequences in this sample translate to the same CDR3. V and J are TRBV6-5 and TRBJ2-1; 8 bases are a match to TRBD2. In germline, CDR1 is MNHEY, CDR2 SVGAGI. The ends lost 0 bases at V and 0 bases at J; junction bases unmatched: 1. The CDR3 is 16 residues long. The CDR3 sequence: CASSYSGTSSYNEQFF. CDR3 DNA sequence: TGTGCCAGCAGTTACTCCGGGACTAGCTCCTACAATGAGCAGTTCTTC.

V gene TRBV11-3 combines with J gene TRBJ2-1; 10 bases align to TRBD1. The germline CDR1 and CDR2 sequences are SGHNT and YENEEA. The V segment lost 4 bases and the J segment 8 bases; nucleotides outside the gene matches: 5. The CDR3 totals 14 residues. The CDR3 protein is CASSSGTGEDEQFF. The DNA for the CDR3 is TGTGCCAGCAGCTCGGGGACAGGGGAGGATGAGCAGTTCTTC.

The chain is built from TRBV5-1 and TRBJ2-1, with TRBD2 identical over 9 bases. The CDR3 length is 16 residues. Trimming took 4 bases from V and 6 from J; bases not matched to a gene: 11. Germline CDR1 and CDR2: SGHRS and YFSETQ. The CDR3 DNA is TGCGCCAGCAGCATAGGGACTAGCTGGCCTGGCAATGAGCAGTTCTTC. This translates into CASSIGTSWPGNEQFF.

The chain carries TRBV5-1 and TRBJ1-2; 12 bases align to TRBD1. CDR3 length: 17 amino acids. The germline CDR1 and CDR2 sequences are SGHRS and YFSETQ. Trimming removed 4 bases from V and 8 bases from J; junction bases left unmatched: 15. The chain's CDR3 is CASSQPGTGGTTRGYTF. CDR3 bases: TGCGCCAGCAGCCAACCCGGGACAGGGGGCACAACCAGGGGCTACACCTTC.

The rearrangement uses TRBV7-3 and TRBJ2-7; 9 bases map to TRBD1. The CDR3 covers 13 residues. The J segment lost 4 bases and the V segment lost 5 bases, leaving 3 bases of the junction unmatched. From germline, CDR1 is SGHTA and CDR2 FQGTGA. The CDR3 spells CASSPGQGYEQYF. CDR3 sequence (DNA): TGTGCCAGCAGCCCGGGACAGGGTTACGAGCAGTACTTC.

This clone was recorded only once. This chain uses TRBV5-1 with TRBJ2-2; 10 positions agree with TRBD1. The ends lost 7 bases at V and 7 bases at J; junction bases unmatched: 10. This CDR3 has 15 residues. The germline gives CDR1 SGHRS, CDR2 YFSETQ. The CDR3, as DNA: TGCGCCAGCGGCAGACAGGGGGCGGTTGTCGGGGAGCTGTTTTTT. Its translation is CASGRQGAVVGELFF. Complete variable domain (other parts from reference TRBV5-1 and TRBJ2-2): KAGVTQTPRYLIKTRGQQVTLSCSPISGHRSVSWYQQTPGQGLQFLFEYFSETQRNKGNFPGRFSGRQFSNSRSEMNVSTLELGDSALYLCASGRQGAVVGELFFGEGSRLTVL.

This clone has only a few counts. Germline is not matched at one junction end, which may reflect a read error. The rearrangement links TRBV2 to TRBJ2-7, with 12 nucleotides matching TRBD2. Germline lookup yields CDR1 SNHLY and CDR2 FYNNEI. The CDR3 contains 13 residues. CDR3 sequence: CAGGGTSGYDRDF. CDR3 DNA sequence: TGTGCCGGAGGGGGGACTAGCGGGTACGACAGAGACTTC.

This chain connects TRBV7-6 to TRBJ2-7, with D possibly matching TRBD1 (6 bases). Germline-derived CDR1 and CDR2 are SGHVS and FNYEAQ. Trimming took off 1 base at V and 7 bases at J, with 14 bases between the two ends. The CDR3 runs to 14 residues. The CDR3 loop is CASSLGAGDGEQYF. DNA of the CDR3: TGTGCCAGCAGCTTAGGGGCAGGGGACGGAGAGCAGTACTTC.

J is TRBJ1-2 and V is TRBV6-4; the D gene is possibly TRBD1 (5 bases). Per germline, CDR1 MRHNA and CDR2 SNTAGT. The CDR3 has 13 residues. Trimming took 2 bases from V and 6 from J, leaving 10 bases between them. The CDR3 region is CASSDRGRDGYTF. The CDR3, as DNA: TGTGCCAGCAGTGACCGCGGCAGGGATGGCTACACCTTC.

The chain carries TRBV7-9 and TRBJ2-7; 8 bases are shared with TRBD1. J gave up 1 base and V 4 bases, and 9 bases lay outside the gene matches. The germline CDR1 and CDR2 sequences are SEHNR and FQNEAQ (reference sequence). The length of the CDR3 is 16 residues. CDR3 sequence (DNA): TGTGCCAGCAGCTCCCGGGCGGGACAGGTATCCTACGAGCAGTACTTC. Translating it yields CASSSRAGQVSYEQYF.

This chain uses TRBV7-8 with TRBJ1-6; possible D gene TRBD1, 5 bases. V lost 1 base and J 4 bases, leaving 14 bases between the germline ends. CDR3 size: 17 residues. The germline V gene has CDR1 SGHVS and CDR2 FQNEAQ. The CDR3 sequence is CASSLGAWGRYNSPLHF. DNA for the CDR3: TGTGCCAGCAGCTTAGGGGCGTGGGGCAGGTATAATTCACCCCTCCACTTT. Using reference TRBV7-8 and TRBJ1-6 for the parts outside the CDR3, the full variable domain is GAGVSQSPRYKVAKRGQDVALRCDPISGHVSLFWYQQALGQGPEFLTYFQNEAQLDKSGLPSDRFFAERPEGSVSTLKIQRTQQEDSAVYLCASSLGAWGRYNSPLHFGNGTRLTVT.

Regarding this clone: The junction and the germline gene differ at one end; a read error may be behind it. This rearrangement joins TRBV28 to TRBJ2-6, with 9 bases fitting TRBD1. This CDR3 region has 17 residues. The V gene's germline CDR1 is MDHEN and CDR2 SYDVKM. The CDR3 spells CASTSGTGISGANALTF. CDR3 in DNA: TGTGCCAGCACCTCCGGGACAGGGATCTCTGGGGCCAACGCCCTGACTTTC.

The rearrangement joins TRBV7-8 to TRBJ2-7; 7 positions agree with TRBD2. V dropped 5 bases and J dropped 3; count of bases not matched to a gene: 7. The germline CDR1 and CDR2 sequences are SGHVS and FQNEAQ. This CDR3 has 14 residues. The CDR3: CASSLGEGHYEQYF. CDR3 coding DNA: TGTGCCAGCAGCCTTGGGGAGGGCCACTACGAGCAGTACTTC. The variable domain in full, with the rest retrieved from reference TRBV7-8 and TRBJ2-7, is GAGVSQSPRYKVAKRGQDVALRCDPISGHVSLFWYQQALGQGPEFLTYFQNEAQLDKSGLPSDRFFAERPEGSVSTLKIQRTQQEDSAVYLCASSLGEGHYEQYFGPGTRLTVT.

The chain is built from TRBV6-1 and TRBJ2-3; 10 nucleotides agree with TRBD2. Germline-derived CDR1 and CDR2 are MNHNS and SASEGT. This CDR3 has 15 residues. The junction had 3 bases not matched to a gene; V was cut back by 6 bases and J by 0 bases. The CDR3 spells CASRRAGGSTDTQYF. In DNA, the CDR3 is TGTGCCAGCAGAAGAGCGGGGGGGAGCACAGATACGCAGTATTTT.

This chain connects TRBV6-1 to TRBJ2-5; 7 nucleotides align to TRBD1. V lost 4 bases to trimming and J lost 1 base; unmatched junction nucleotides: 6. This CDR3 has 15 amino acids. CDR1 and CDR2 (germline): MNHNS, SASEGT. This CDR3 reads CASSAQTGSQETQYF. The CDR3 nucleotides read TGTGCCAGCAGTGCGCAGACAGGGAGCCAAGAGACCCAGTACTTC.

The V gene is TRBV5-1, the J gene TRBJ1-2, with a tentative D call TRBD1 (5 bases). Germline V gene sequence: CDR1 SGHRS, CDR2 YFSETQ. This CDR3 is 15 amino acids long. V was trimmed by 3 bases and J by 6 bases, leaving 18 bases between them. CDR3 in amino acids: CASSSEQDPIHGYTF. The CDR3 nucleotides are TGCGCCAGCAGCTCGGAACAGGACCCGATCCATGGCTACACCTTC.

The V gene is TRBV11-1, the J gene TRBJ2-3; no firm D call. The CDR3 is made up of 14 amino acids. The germline V gene has CDR1 SGHAT and CDR2 FQDESV (reference sequence). Trimming stripped 5 bases from V and 0 bases from J, with 9 bases between. DNA of the CDR3: TGTGCCAGCAGCCACAGCACTAGCACAGATACGCAGTATTTT. This gives the protein CASSHSTSTDTQYF.

The genes are TRBV25-1 and TRBJ2-7, with 7 bases matching TRBD2. V gave up 4 bases and J gave up 5 bases; unmatched junction bases: 20. CDR3 length: 18 amino acids. Germline CDR1 is MGHDK and CDR2 is SYGVNS. DNA of the CDR3: TGTGCCAGCAGTGGTAGCGATTCTAAGGGAGGGTACGGACACGAGCAGTACTTC. This gives the protein CASSGSDSKGGYGHEQYF.